The 5 T cell receptor beta chains below were found in one sample sequenced in a study of identical twins listed by TCRdb under 2016. Library construction relied on 5' RACE. The sample was run on an Illumina HiSeq 2000. TCRdb passed the public sequencing reads through fastp at Q25 and MiXCR, retaining productive beta sequences. Identical CDR3 protein sequences are pooled into one entry, listed with their most common genes and DNA. The sample table records some 560,000 distinct CDR3 sequences; 9.6% of these occur just once. The ten largest make up 3% of the sample. The same sample was also studied in work on yellow fever vaccine responses in identical twins.

The specimen sequenced was PBMCs. The receptors originated from a woman aged 18 to 35 in good health.

In this sample, this clonotype turned up a few times. The chain carries TRBV3-1 and TRBJ1-6, with D possibly being TRBD1 (5 bases). The CDR3 sequence is 14 residues long. Trimming cost V 8 bases and J 9 bases, with 17 bases left between them. Germline CDR1 LGHDT, CDR2 YNNKEL (reference sequence). CDR3 loop: CASSGMGPSSPLHF. DNA for the CDR3: TGTGCCAGCTCCGGAATGGGGCCTTCTTCACCCCTCCACTTT.

This clonotype has at least ten counts. V and J are TRBV7-8 and TRBJ2-3, with D perhaps assigned TRBD1 or TRBD2 (5 bases each). Trimming left V 5 bases short and J 4 bases short, with 22 bases between. Germline assignment: CDR1 SGHVS and CDR2 FQNEAQ. The CDR3 is 17 residues long. This CDR3 reads CASSGRPGTTRADTQYF. Written as DNA, the CDR3 is TGTGCCAGCAGCGGCAGACCCGGGACCACCAGGGCAGATACGCAGTATTTT.

This clonotype was seen more than once but under ten times. The chain combines TRBV11-2 with TRBJ2-1, with D perhaps TRBD2 (6 bases). V was pared by 7 bases and J by 9 bases, with 13 bases between. The CDR3 has 12 residues. CDR1 is SGHAT, CDR2 FQNNGV, per germline. CDR3 DNA: TGTGCCAGCACCGGGACTTCCCTTGAGCAGTTCTTC. Residues: CASTGTSLEQFF.

The chain couples TRBV20-1 to TRBJ2-1; 9 bases line up with TRBD2. Germline assignment: CDR1 DFQATT and CDR2 SNEGSKA (reference sequence). With 1 base clipped from V and 7 bases from J, the junction kept 8 bases outside the gene matches. The CDR3 spans 15 residues. CDR3 nucleotides: TGCAGTGCTAGAGCCGCCGGGACTAGCTTGAATGAGCAGTTCTTC. Its translation: CSARAAGTSLNEQFF.

This clonotype was counted a few times. This chain uses TRBV9 with TRBJ2-7, with TRBD2 matching 9 bases. Germline trimming cut 3 bases from V and 4 bases from J; bases unmatched to any gene: 5. This CDR3 comprises 14 residues. CDR1 and CDR2 from the germline V gene are SGDLS and YYNGEE. The CDR3 DNA follows: TGTGCCAGCAGCGCCCTGGGACTAGCTTACGAGCAGTACTTC. It codes for CASSALGLAYEQYF.